The T cell receptor (beta chain) under discussion was sequenced for a study of T-cell memory formation after mild COVID-19. Each CDR3 protein gets one entry after TCRdb re-called the 5' RACE reads with MiXCR. The sample holds about 400,000 distinct CDR3 sequences, more than 15% seen once. The V end was cut by 7 bases, the J end by 7 bases, with 17 bases between. Germline assignment: CDR1 ENHRY and CDR2 SYGVKD. The CDR3 loop spans 14 amino acids. Sequencing used PBMCs or a T cell subset sorted from them (not recorded which). The clonotype was recovered from a man in his late teens or twenties who had mild COVID-19 (a few samples of this study predate the infection). Cell type and time point are not known. The chain combines TRBV10-3 with TRBJ1-5; D is perhaps TRBD1 (5 bases). The CDR3 region is CAIKRGAGQQPQHF. The CDR3 DNA sequence: TGTGCCATCAAGAGAGGGGCCGGGCAACAGCCCCAGCATTTT.